This entry lists 24 T cell receptor beta chains sequenced from one sample in a study of identical twins. TCRdb independently ran MiXCR on the 5' RACE reads; one entry per CDR3 protein. The table lists 350,000 or so distinct CDR3 sequences, 9% of them singletons. Sequencing was done on a sample of naive T cells sorted from blood. Receptor source: a woman in her fifties or sixties in good health.

This clonotype was detected many times. V usage is TRBV3-1 and J usage is TRBJ1-2; no reliable D call. Trimming cost V 4 bases and J 5 bases, with 5 bases left between them. CDR1 is LGHDT and CDR2 is YNNKEL in the germline V gene (reference sequence). The CDR3 extends over 11 amino acids. For the CDR3, the DNA is TGTGCCAGCAGCCGGGAGTATGGCTACACCTTC. Amino acids: CASSREYGYTF.

Here the CDR3 reads CSFTTPGTDTQYF. For the CDR3, the DNA is TGCAGCTTCACTACCCCGGGCACAGATACGCAGTATTTT. The chain recombines TRBV29-1 with TRBJ2-3, with no clear D. Germline V gene lookup returns CDR1 SQVTM and CDR2 ANQGSEA. Between the trimmed V and J ends, which lost 8 bases and 1 base, there was a span of 13 bases. There are 13 residues in the CDR3.

This clonotype was counted a few times. The V gene is TRBV7-8, the J gene TRBJ2-2; 10 bases are shared with TRBD2. Germline V gene data show CDR1 as SGHVS and CDR2 as FQNEAQ. The V and J ends lost 1 base and 0 bases, in that order; junction bases with no gene match: 5. The CDR3 extends over 18 amino acids. The CDR3 sequence: CASSLVVAGGANTGELFF. The CDR3 DNA sequence: TGTGCCAGCAGCTTAGTCGTAGCGGGAGGCGCGAACACCGGGGAGCTGTTTTTT.

The V and J genes are TRBV11-1 and TRBJ2-3; no clear D. Trimming stripped 4 bases from V and 4 bases from J, with 9 bases between. The CDR3 has 13 residues. CDR1 and CDR2 (germline): SGHAT, FQDESV (reference sequence). This CDR3 reads CASSSRYPDTQYF. DNA of the CDR3: TGTGCCAGCAGCTCCCGATACCCAGATACGCAGTATTTT.

In its sample, this clonotype was seen a few times. V and J are TRBV3-1 and TRBJ2-7; D perhaps matches TRBD1 (5 bases). Germline CDR1 reads LGHDT; CDR2 reads YNNKEL (reference sequence). The V end lost 4 bases, the J end lost 3 bases, and 16 bases lay between the germline ends. CDR3 length: 15 residues. The CDR3 bases are TGTGCCAGCAGCCTGTATTCAGGAACAGGCTACGAGCAGTACTTC. Its protein product is CASSLYSGTGYEQYF.

V usage is TRBV5-1 and J usage is TRBJ2-7; D gene ambiguous. Germline CDR1 and CDR2: SGHRS and YFSETQ. V was trimmed by 2 bases and J by 1 base, leaving 7 bases between them. This CDR3 region has 13 residues. DNA for the CDR3: TGCGCCAGCAGCTTATTTGTTTCCTACGAGCAGTACTTC. It codes for CASSLFVSYEQYF.

The sample holds a few counts of this clonotype. The chain combines TRBV7-3 with TRBJ2-3; the match to TRBD2 covers 8 bases. The CDR3 has 15 amino acids. Germline trimming cut 5 bases from V and 4 bases from J; bases unmatched to any gene: 8. Germline CDR1 reads SGHTA; CDR2 reads FQGTGA. The CDR3 here is CASSQSGRTPDTQYF. The CDR3 nucleotides read TGTGCCAGCAGCCAAAGCGGGAGAACACCAGATACGCAGTATTTT.

This clonotype was counted only a few times. V gene TRBV20-1 combines with J gene TRBJ2-7, with TRBD1 matching over 11 bases. Germline assignment: CDR1 DFQATT and CDR2 SNEGSKA (reference sequence). Trimming at V came to 0 bases and at J to 4 bases, leaving 5 bases not matched to a gene. This CDR3 contains 15 residues. For the CDR3, the DNA is TGCAGTGCTAGAGATCCAGGACAGGGGGCTTACGAGCAGTACTTC. This codes for CSARDPGQGAYEQYF.

This clonotype was seen many times. This sequence joins TRBV5-5 and TRBJ2-1; possible D gene TRBD1, 6 bases. The germline V gene has CDR1 SGHKS and CDR2 YYEKEE (reference sequence). The CDR3 has 16 amino acids. V lost 0 bases and J 6 bases, leaving 16 bases between the germline ends. The CDR3 region has the DNA TGTGCCAGCAGCTTGGCCGTGGGCTCAGGGGTCAATGAGCAGTTCTTC. The encoded protein is CASSLAVGSGVNEQFF. Complete variable domain (other parts from reference TRBV5-5 and TRBJ2-1): DAGVTQSPTHLIKTRGQQVTLRCSPISGHKSVSWYQQVLGQGPQFIFQYYEKEERGRGNFPDRFSARQFPNYSSELNVNALLLGDSALYLCASSLAVGSGVNEQFFGPGTRLTVL.

The chain uses TRBV5-1 and TRBJ2-1, with 16 bases aligning to TRBD2. The germline V gene has CDR1 SGHRS and CDR2 YFSETQ. J lost 2 bases, V lost 4 bases, and 3 bases had no gene match. The CDR3 runs to 17 residues. CDR3 sequence: CASSAGLAGGTYNEQFF. The CDR3 region has the DNA TGCGCCAGCAGCGCGGGACTAGCGGGAGGGACCTACAATGAGCAGTTCTTC.

This clonotype was recorded at least ten times. This CDR3 reads CATSRDRVNYGYTF. In nucleotides, the CDR3 is TGTGCCACCAGCAGGGACAGGGTGAACTATGGCTACACCTTC. J is TRBJ1-2 and V is TRBV15; 8 bases fit TRBD1. This CDR3 region has 14 residues. Germline lookup yields CDR1 LNHNV and CDR2 YYDKDF (reference sequence). With 3 bases clipped from V and 2 bases from J, the junction kept 2 bases outside the gene matches.

This clonotype was counted ten times or more. The chain couples TRBV12-3 or TRBV12-4 to TRBJ2-3; 8 bases match TRBD2. Trimming cost V 6 bases and J 3 bases; bases outside gene matches: 11. This CDR3 is built from 16 residues. CDR3 nucleotides: TGTGCCAGCAGCCTCCGGGGGGGAGGGCCAACAGATACGCAGTATTTT. Encoded protein: CASSLRGGGPTDTQYF.

This clonotype has a handful of counts. The chain combines TRBV20-1 with TRBJ1-6; 8 nucleotides line up with TRBD1. J gave up 6 bases and V 0 bases, and 4 bases lay outside the gene matches. The CDR3 sequence is 15 residues long. Per the germline V gene, CDR1 is DFQATT and CDR2 is SNEGSKA (reference sequence). The CDR3 sequence: CSARDGQGANSPLHF. The CDR3 DNA follows: TGCAGTGCTAGAGATGGCCAGGGGGCTAATTCACCCCTCCACTTT.

This clonotype was seen many times. This rearrangement joins TRBV5-1 to TRBJ1-1; TRBD1 might be the D (6 bases). The CDR3 consists of 12 residues. Trimming removed 3 bases at V and 7 bases at J, with 10 bases between. Germline V gives CDR1 SGHRS, CDR2 YFSETQ. CDR3 bases: TGCGCCAGCAGCTCAAAGGGGGATGAAGCTTTCTTT. Encoded protein: CASSSKGDEAFF.

The CDR3 reads CSAARDSRMNTEAFF. CDR3 sequence (DNA): TGCAGTGCTGCCCGGGACTCCCGCATGAACACTGAAGCTTTCTTT. The rearrangement links TRBV20-1 to TRBJ1-1; tentatively, D is TRBD1 (5 bases). From germline, CDR1 is DFQATT and CDR2 SNEGSKA (reference sequence). V was trimmed by 5 bases and J by 0 bases, leaving 16 bases between them. The length of the CDR3 is 15 residues.

This clonotype was observed a handful of times. V is TRBV5-1 and J is TRBJ2-1, with 11 positions matching TRBD2. V lost 5 bases and J lost 5; bases outside the gene matches: 6. Germline V gene lookup returns CDR1 SGHRS and CDR2 YFSETQ. The CDR3 covers 15 residues. CDR3: CASSYGLAGNNEQFF. The DNA for the CDR3 is TGCGCCAGCAGTTACGGACTAGCGGGTAACAATGAGCAGTTCTTC.

This clonotype was found many times. This rearrangement joins TRBV18 to TRBJ2-1, with 10 bases aligning to TRBD2. The CDR3 consists of 16 residues. Germline CDR1 is KGHSH and CDR2 is LQKENI. J lost 8 bases, V lost 5 bases, and 12 bases had no gene match. The CDR3 DNA follows: TGTGCCAGCTCAACAAAAGCGGGAGGGCCTTCGGATGAGCAGTTCTTC. Residues: CASSTKAGGPSDEQFF.

The rearrangement uses TRBV12-5 and TRBJ1-2, with 9 bases fitting TRBD1. This CDR3 spans 13 amino acids. V dropped 5 bases and J dropped 5; count of bases not matched to a gene: 3. Germline loops: CDR1 LGHNT, CDR2 FRNRAP. DNA for the CDR3: TGTGCTAGTGGTGGGACAGGGCTTTATGGCTACACCTTC. Its translation: CASGGTGLYGYTF.

This clonotype has only a few counts. The chain employs TRBV6-6 and TRBJ2-7, with 10 bases fitting TRBD2. The germline V gene has CDR1 MNHNY and CDR2 SVGAGI (reference sequence). The CDR3 consists of 16 residues. The V and J ends lost 4 bases and 2 bases, in that order; junction bases with no gene match: 8. CDR3 nucleotides: TGTGCCAGCAGTTCCCGGGTTAGCGGGAGGCCCTACGAGCAGTACTTC. Protein product: CASSSRVSGRPYEQYF.

The chain has TRBV12-3 or TRBV12-4 and TRBJ1-2; D is ambiguous. The CDR3 length is 15 residues. With 3 bases removed from V and 3 bases from J, the gap between germline ends came to 14 bases. The CDR3 DNA reads as TGTGCCAGCAGTTTGGTGCCGGGGTCGGACTATGGCTACACCTTC. It specifies CASSLVPGSDYGYTF.

This clonotype was seen many times. This chain joins TRBV5-1 and TRBJ2-3; no firm D call. Germline V CDR1 and CDR2: SGHRS, YFSETQ. V shed 1 base and J shed 6 bases, with 9 bases lying between them. The CDR3 is 13 residues long. The CDR3 coding sequence is TGCGCCAGCAGCTTGATCTTGGGGGATACGCAGTATTTT. Protein: CASSLILGDTQYF.

This clonotype was detected many times. The chain carries TRBV24-1 and TRBJ1-1; D call uncertain. V was clipped by 3 bases and J by 6 bases, with 10 bases between them. There are 13 residues in the CDR3. The germline gives CDR1 KGHDR, CDR2 SFDVKD. CDR3 nucleotides: TGTGCCACCAGTGATGACCCGGGATCTGAAGCTTTCTTT. Protein: CATSDDPGSEAFF.

This clonotype occurred a few times. The chain couples TRBV19 to TRBJ2-7; D ambiguous. V was trimmed by 6 bases and J by 5 bases, leaving 11 bases between them. This CDR3 contains 12 residues. Germline lookup yields CDR1 LNHDA and CDR2 SQIVND (reference sequence). CDR3 residues: CASSVPSDEQYV. The CDR3, as DNA: TGTGCCAGTAGCGTACCGAGCGACGAGCAGTACGTC.

This clonotype was seen many times. V and J are TRBV29-1 and TRBJ2-1, with D perhaps matching TRBD2 (6 bases). V was trimmed by 4 bases and J by 10 bases, leaving 17 bases between them. CDR3 size: 13 residues. Germline CDR1 reads SQVTM; CDR2 reads ANQGSEA. CDR3 residues: CSVVEGGPKEQFF. DNA for the CDR3: TGCAGCGTTGTCGAGGGAGGCCCCAAAGAGCAGTTCTTC.